The following is a T cell receptor (beta chain) sequence with its context. The sample holds a few counts of this clonotype. Its antigen is not yet known. No much larger clone exists at a distance of one base, and base qualities are not known. Libraries were made using 5' RACE. The instrument given in TCRdb is Illumina HiSeq 2000. A universal primer binding site was introduced by template switching, and a unique molecular identifier was present in the final cDNA, enabling accurate counting of TCR cDNA molecules. Specific primers in the conserved constant-segment region were used to synthesize first-strand cDNA for the TCR alpha and beta chains. To control for contamination, each cDNA library was double barcoded with a SMART-Mk sample barcode plus Illumina barcodes. TruSeq adapter sequences along with Illumina sample barcodes were introduced in two successive PCR steps. TCR alpha and beta cDNA libraries were sequenced on the Illumina HiSeq platform with custom primers. The paper's processing steps were these. MiGEC was used to process raw reads and extract unique molecular identifiers, and MiXCR was used to find CDR3 positions. Recombination models were inferred per individual with the repgenHMM and IGoR tools using an EM algorithm. Shared clonotypes were analyzed with the tcR package in R, and sharing was normalized by the product of cloneset sizes. Out-of-frame nonproductive sequences were analyzed to study raw recombination free of thymic and clonal selection effects. TCRdb ran its own pipeline on the public reads, namely fastp trimming at Q25 and MiXCR clone calling, and kept in-frame beta chains. Under each unique CDR3 protein, matching rows form one entry showing the most common genes and DNA. The V and J calls and clone size are TCRdb's, not the authors'. The sample yields a few hundred thousand distinct CDR3 sequences; more than 9% were counted once. More than 2.5% of the sample belongs to the ten largest clones.

These data come from a study of identical twins (dated by TCRdb to 2016 to 2017). As for the study more broadly: TCR alpha and beta repertoires from monozygotic twins, unrelated adults of various ages and cord blood were deep-sequenced to test whether fetal clonotypes persist. To rule out contamination, the twin experiments were replicated at different times with different library preparation protocols. Study-wide findings and limitations: Compared with coincidental sharing between unrelated individuals, an excess of low generation-probability sequences was observed among out-of-frame TCR alpha sequences shared between twins. Excess twin sharing in beta out-of-frame sequences was weaker because fewer shared sequences lowered the signal-to-noise ratio. Abundant cord blood beta clonotypes carried fewer insertions; young adult naive repertoires showed a weaker similar trend, while memory repertoires showed none. Because the same donors could not be followed over many years, conclusions were based on cross-sectional statistical analysis. In monozygotic twins, recombination models systematically underestimated out-of-frame TCR alpha sharing, but the models matched the sharing seen between unrelated individuals. Zero-insertion analyses could be partly confounded by invariant T cells such as MAIT and iNKT, though diverse VJ usage argued against such confounding for most clonotypes.

The CDR3 covers 17 residues, taking in both the cysteine and the phenylalanine. The read is trimmed to its CDR3 DNA, 51 bases read in frame from base 1. Between the V and J ends, shortened by 5 bases and 9 bases respectively, the junction contains 23 bases. Every donor in the study was a healthy Caucasian. The twin cohort consisted of three pairs of female monozygotic twins, all aged about 18 to 30 years. RNA for TCR libraries was isolated from peripheral blood mononuclear cells. The sample was also linked to a second study, of yellow fever vaccine responses in identical twins. The second study's paper adds: The authors reported that the T cell response to vaccination in identical twins appeared partly convergent and partly personalized. In the study, vaccine-responding T cell clones were precisely tracked in identical twins.

This sequence was found in a woman aged 18 to 35 in good health. The sequenced sample was PBMCs. The rearranged chain carries TRBV12-3 or TRBV12-4 and TRBJ1-6; TRBD1 is perhaps the D gene, given 5 matching bases. CDR3 protein: CASSPLSVGPTFSPLHF. Here is the DNA: TGTGCCAGCAGTCCCTTATCGGTGGGGCCCACCTTTTCACCCCTCCACTTT.